These 22 T cell receptor beta chains were sequenced from one sample in a study of shared T cell receptors in the human thymus. Measured with immunoSEQ multiplex PCR; TCRdb has only the in-frame clones, and not every one. This table has about 610,000 clones, 88% appearing once. The sample also formed part of further work on human thymus T cells.

Source material: thymocytes. The receptors shown here come from a boy in the first two years of life with a congenital heart defect.

This rearrangement joins TRBV6-5 to TRBJ2-7; D may be TRBD1 (5 bases). Germline V gives CDR1 MNHEY, CDR2 SVGAGI. This CDR3 has 16 amino acids. V was clipped by 4 bases and J by 4 bases, with 20 bases between them. CDR3 sequence: CASSSFRHPRAYEQYF. The CDR3 region has the DNA TGTGCCAGCAGTTCCTTTCGACACCCCAGGGCGTACGAGCAGTACTTC.

This chain connects TRBV4-3 to TRBJ1-6, with TRBD1 identical over 7 bases. Germline assignment: CDR1 LGHNA and CDR2 YSLEER. This CDR3 has 16 residues. V lost 1 base and J lost 9; bases outside the gene matches: 9. CDR3 sequence (DNA): TGCGCCAGCAGCCAAGTAACAGGGGAGTTTTCTTCACCCCTCCACTTT. Its protein product is CASSQVTGEFSSPLHF.

The chain is built from TRBV7-2 and TRBJ2-7, with 14 bases lining up with TRBD2. Trimming removed 5 bases from V and 0 bases from J; junction bases left unmatched: 9. The CDR3 is made up of 18 amino acids. Germline CDR1 SGHTA, CDR2 FQGNSA. The CDR3, as DNA: TGTGCCAGCAGCCCCCGTCGACTAGCGGGAGGGGGCTCCTACGAGCAGTACTTC. Its protein product is CASSPRRLAGGGSYEQYF.

The chain links TRBV5-4 to TRBJ2-5; D is possibly TRBD1 (6 bases). V dropped 4 bases and J dropped 2 bases, with 18 bases sitting between them. CDR3 size: 16 residues. Germline-derived CDR1 and CDR2 are SGHNT and YYREEE (reference sequence). The CDR3 loop reads CASSPRGGAVQETQYF. CDR3 sequence (DNA): TGTGCCAGCAGCCCCCGAGGGGGTGCCGTACAAGAGACCCAGTACTTC. Together with reference TRBV5-4 and TRBJ2-5, the CDR3 gives the full variable domain: ETGVTQSPTHLIKTRGQQVTLRCSSQSGHNTVSWYQQALGQGPQFIFQYYREEENGRGNFPPRFSGLQFPNYSSELNVNALELDDSALYLCASSPRGGAVQETQYFGPGTRLLVL.

The CDR3 coding sequence is TGTGCCAGCAGCGTCGGGAGGGGGACTAGCGGGACCTCCTACAATGAGCAGTTCTTC. It translates to CASSVGRGTSGTSYNEQFF. The chain couples TRBV9 to TRBJ2-1; TRBD2 aligns across 13 bases. The CDR3 sequence is 19 residues long. Per the germline V gene, CDR1 is SGDLS and CDR2 is YYNGEE. J lost 0 bases, V lost 2 bases, and 8 bases had no gene match.

This clone was seen only once. The J gene is TRBJ1-2, the V gene TRBV27, with 9 nucleotides matching TRBD1. The CDR3 spans 14 residues. Per germline, CDR1 MNHEY and CDR2 SMNVEV (reference sequence). V was pared by 6 bases and J by 5 bases, with 7 bases of the junction left unmatched. The CDR3 reads CASRGTGRAYGYTF. CDR3 nucleotides: TGTGCCAGCAGGGGGACAGGGCGGGCGTATGGCTACACCTTC.

This sequence joins TRBV6-6 and TRBJ2-1; D is possibly TRBD1 (6 bases). The CDR3 is made up of 13 amino acids. The germline V and J ends were trimmed by 5 bases and 6 bases, with 11 bases remaining between them. Germline CDR1 and CDR2: MNHNY and SVGAGI (reference sequence). CDR3 coding DNA: TGTGCCAGCAGTCTAACGACAGGCAATGAGCAGTTCTTC. Its translation is CASSLTTGNEQFF.

This clone has a single count. The gene calls are TRBV7-2 and TRBJ2-1; 9 bases are shared with TRBD2. Germline CDR1 is SGHTA and CDR2 is FQGNSA. CDR3 size: 17 residues. Germline trimming cut 0 bases from V and 4 bases from J; bases unmatched to any gene: 7. CDR3 coding DNA: TGTGCCAGCAGCTTAGCGACGCTAGCGGGGTTTTACAATGAGCAGTTCTTC. This sequence encodes CASSLATLAGFYNEQFF.

This chain joins TRBV5-1 and TRBJ2-7; D perhaps matches TRBD2 (5 bases). CDR3 size: 13 residues. CDR1 is SGHRS and CDR2 is YFSETQ in the germline V gene. V was trimmed by 0 bases and J by 7 bases, leaving 11 bases between them. The CDR3 is CASSLESGREQYF. CDR3 in DNA: TGCGCCAGCAGCTTGGAGAGCGGTCGGGAGCAGTACTTC. Variable domain in full (rest from reference TRBV5-1 and TRBJ2-7): KAGVTQTPRYLIKTRGQQVTLSCSPISGHRSVSWYQQTPGQGLQFLFEYFSETQRNKGNFPGRFSGRQFSNSRSEMNVSTLELGDSALYLCASSLESGREQYFGPGTRLTVT.

The chain has TRBV11-3 and TRBJ2-7; D not certain. Germline V CDR1 and CDR2: SGHNT, YENEEA. This CDR3 spans 11 amino acids. Deletions cut 3 bases from V and 4 bases from J, with 4 bases between. CDR3 region: CASSFRYEQYF. DNA of the CDR3: TGTGCCAGCAGCTTTCGGTACGAGCAGTACTTC. Based on the CDR3 plus reference TRBV11-3 and TRBJ2-7, the full variable domain is EAGVVQSPRYKIIEKKQPVAFWCNPISGHNTLYWYLQNLGQGPELLIRYENEEAVDDSQLPKDRFSAERLKGVDSTLKIQPAELGDSAVYLCASSFRYEQYFGPGTRLTVT.

This chain links TRBV28 with TRBJ1-3, with D tentatively TRBD1 (5 bases). Germline V CDR1 and CDR2: MDHEN, SYDVKM. The V end lost 9 bases, the J end lost 1 base, and 16 bases lay between the germline ends. This CDR3 region has 15 residues. CDR3 amino acids: CASSAGHQSGNTIYF. CDR3 in DNA: TGTGCCAGTTCGGCCGGACATCAATCTGGAAACACCATATATTTT.

This chain uses TRBV28 with TRBJ2-1; D gene unclear. The germline V gene encodes CDR1 MDHEN and CDR2 SYDVKM. CDR3 length: 13 residues. The V end was cut by 7 bases, the J end by 4 bases, with 11 bases between. The CDR3 bases are TGTGCCAGCACCTTCGACTCATACAATGAGCAGTTCTTC. It translates to CASTFDSYNEQFF. Combining the CDR3 with reference TRBV28 and TRBJ2-1 gives the whole variable domain DVKVTQSSRYLVKRTGEKVFLECVQDMDHENMFWYRQDPGLGLRLIYFSYDVKMKEKGDIPEGYSVSREKKERFSLILESASTNQTSMYLCASTFDSYNEQFFGPGTRLTVL.

This clone was detected once. V usage is TRBV2 and J usage is TRBJ1-2, with 7 bases fitting TRBD1. This CDR3 is 15 amino acids long. The junction had 9 bases not matched to a gene; V was cut back by 6 bases and J by 2 bases. The germline CDR1 and CDR2 sequences are SNHLY and FYNNEI. The CDR3 loop is CASRENVGQNYGYTF. Written as DNA, the CDR3 is TGTGCCAGCAGGGAAAACGTGGGACAGAACTATGGCTACACCTTC.

The chain couples TRBV18 to TRBJ2-3, with 7 bases lining up with TRBD2. CDR3 length: 14 residues. The junction had 4 bases not matched to a gene; V was cut back by 1 base and J by 6 bases. Germline V CDR1 and CDR2: KGHSH, LQKENI. CDR3 coding DNA: TGTGCCAGCTCACCACGGGAGGGAGTGGATACGCAGTATTTT. Translation gives CASSPREGVDTQYF.

The chain has TRBV27 and TRBJ2-7; 8 bases align to TRBD1. The germline gives CDR1 MNHEY, CDR2 SMNVEV (reference sequence). The CDR3 covers 16 residues. V trimming: 5 bases; J trimming: 0 bases; junction bases outside the gene matches: 9. The CDR3 here is CASSPVNGQGSYEQYF. CDR3 DNA: TGTGCCAGCAGTCCCGTGAATGGACAGGGCTCCTACGAGCAGTACTTC.

The chain employs TRBV15 and TRBJ2-1, with a tentative D call TRBD1 (6 bases). Germline V lookup: CDR1 LNHNV, CDR2 YYDKDF (reference sequence). The CDR3 is 15 residues long. Trimming shortened V by 6 bases and J by 6 bases, and 18 bases separated the two germline ends. CDR3 sequence (DNA): TGTGCCACCAGACAGGGCTTCACACACGGCAATGAGCAGTTCTTC. This encodes CATRQGFTHGNEQFF. Supplemented by reference TRBV15 and TRBJ2-1, the full variable domain reads DAMVIQNPRYQVTQFGKPVTLSCSQTLNHNVMYWYQQKSSQAPKLLFHYYDKDFNNEADTPDNFQSRRPNTSFCFLDIRSPGLGDTAMYLCATRQGFTHGNEQFFGPGTRLTVL.

The chain couples TRBV30 to TRBJ1-1; D remains ambiguous. CDR1 GTSNPN and CDR2 SVGIG come from the germline V gene (reference sequence). This CDR3 region has 13 residues. The germline V and J ends were trimmed by 3 bases and 6 bases, with 14 bases remaining between them. This chain's CDR3 is CAWRRLGWSEAFF. The CDR3 DNA reads TGTGCCTGGAGGAGGTTGGGTTGGTCTGAAGCTTTCTTT.

The J gene is TRBJ2-5, the V gene TRBV9; TRBD1 is a possible D gene (6 bases). The length of the CDR3 is 15 residues. Germline V lookup: CDR1 SGDLS, CDR2 YYNGEE. V lost 4 bases and J 3 bases, leaving 16 bases between the germline ends. Here the CDR3 reads CASSPKQGLEETQYF. CDR3 nucleotides: TGTGCCAGCAGCCCCAAGCAGGGGTTAGAAGAGACCCAGTACTTC.

The V and J genes are TRBV5-1 and TRBJ1-1; D unclear. V was cut by 4 bases and J by 1 base, with 17 bases left in between. Germline V CDR1 and CDR2: SGHRS, YFSETQ. This CDR3 comprises 16 residues. The CDR3 sequence is CASSPQWQLANTEAFF. The CDR3 DNA is TGCGCCAGCAGCCCACAGTGGCAGCTTGCGAACACTGAAGCTTTCTTT.

The chain couples TRBV18 to TRBJ2-7, with D possibly matching TRBD2 (6 bases). Germline CDR1 KGHSH, CDR2 LQKENI. The CDR3 is 15 amino acids. Trimming removed 0 bases from V and 6 bases from J, with 15 bases in between. The CDR3 region has the DNA TGTGCCAGCTCACCACCTAGGACAATGGGGGGCGAGCAGTACTTC. Residues: CASSPPRTMGGEQYF. The variable domain in full, with the rest retrieved from reference TRBV18 and TRBJ2-7, is NAGVMQNPRHLVRRRGQEARLRCSPMKGHSHVYWYRQLPEEGLKFMVYLQKENIIDESGMPKERFSAEFPKEGPSILRIQQVVRGDSAAYFCASSPPRTMGGEQYFGPGTRLTVT.

The gene calls are TRBV5-4 and TRBJ2-7; TRBD2 matches 10 bases. Germline CDR1 and CDR2: SGHNT and YYREEE (reference sequence). CDR3 length equals 14 residues. J was trimmed by 5 bases and V by 1 base; bases with no gene match: 3. CDR3 sequence: CASSLSSGSHEQYF. CDR3 sequence (DNA): TGTGCCAGCAGCTTGTCTAGCGGGAGCCACGAGCAGTACTTC.

The chain carries TRBV9 and TRBJ2-7; 9 positions match TRBD2. The CDR3 length is 15 residues. Trimming at V came to 3 bases and at J to 5 bases, leaving 9 bases not matched to a gene. CDR1 and CDR2 from the germline V gene are SGDLS and YYNGEE. In nucleotides, the CDR3 is TGTGCCAGCAGCGCCCTGGAAGCGGGAGGCCACGAGCAGTACTTC. It is translated as CASSALEAGGHEQYF.